This T cell receptor (beta chain) originates from a study of radiotherapy plus CTLA-4 blockade in lung cancer. The wider study: In around 17% of patients, objective responses were seen; 30% to 35% had disease control. Study-wide points: Among reported predictors of response, early blood T cell clone dynamics with interferon-beta performed best. Clones derived from tumor TCRs expanded in blood after radiotherapy plus ipilimumab.

Note on this clone: Its target is unknown.

There are 15 residues in the CDR3. The V and J ends lost 3 bases and 1 base respectively, with 13 bases between them. CDR1 SQVTM and CDR2 ANQGSEA come from the germline V gene. Assay used: immunoSEQ multiplex PCR; TCRdb lists only in-frame clones, some missing. The top ten hold around 20% of the sample, which has about 19,000 clones, about 84% seen once. In chemo-refractory metastatic non-small-cell lung cancer, patients got ipilimumab CTLA-4 blockade together with focal radiation. The chain has TRBV29-1 and TRBJ2-1; tentative D call: TRBD2 (7 bases). The starting material was peripheral blood, obtained from a patient treated with radiotherapy plus ipilimumab. The source is a human donor with non-small cell lung cancer whose response to radiotherapy plus ipilimumab could not be evaluated. The CDR3 DNA reads TGCAGCGTTGAGGCGGGGGCGCGGTCCTACAATGAGCAGTTCTTC. This sequence encodes CSVEAGARSYNEQFF.